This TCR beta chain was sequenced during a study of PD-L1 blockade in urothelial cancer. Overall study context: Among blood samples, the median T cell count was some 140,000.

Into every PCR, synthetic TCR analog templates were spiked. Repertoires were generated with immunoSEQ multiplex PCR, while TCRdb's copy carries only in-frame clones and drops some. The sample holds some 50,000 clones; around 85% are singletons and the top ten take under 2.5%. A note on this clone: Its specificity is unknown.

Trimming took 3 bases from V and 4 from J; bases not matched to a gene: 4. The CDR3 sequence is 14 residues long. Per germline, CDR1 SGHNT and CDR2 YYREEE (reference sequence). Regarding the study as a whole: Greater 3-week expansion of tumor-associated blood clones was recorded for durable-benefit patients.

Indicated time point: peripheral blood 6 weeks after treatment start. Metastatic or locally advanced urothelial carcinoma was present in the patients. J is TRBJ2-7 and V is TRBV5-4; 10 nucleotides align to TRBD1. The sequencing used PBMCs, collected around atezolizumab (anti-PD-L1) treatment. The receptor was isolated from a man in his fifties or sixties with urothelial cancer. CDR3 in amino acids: CASSWPGQGYEQYF. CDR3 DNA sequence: TGTGCCAGCAGCTGGCCGGGACAGGGGTACGAGCAGTACTTC.